Given below is one TCR beta chain in context. Here immunoSEQ multiplex PCR was the method, and the copy in TCRdb shows in-frame clones only, minus some. The sample contains 200,000 to 250,000 clones, about nine tenths of which appear only once. This sample stems from a study of blood T cell repertoires in COVID-19. Study at large: Spain, Italy and the United States supplied samples that represented acute and convalescent COVID-19. T cells, B-cell-depleted T cells, or PBMCs supplied cDNA or gDNA.

From germline, CDR1 is SGHDT and CDR2 YYEEEE. This CDR3 spans 15 amino acids. J lost 11 bases, V lost 4 bases, and 11 bases had no gene match. The source is a man aged 30-40 years with COVID-19, enrolled during active disease. The V call is TRBV5-6, the J call TRBJ1-5; TRBD1 aligns across 11 bases. Sequenced input: peripheral blood. Here the CDR3 reads CASSPGTGGIRAQHF. In DNA form, the CDR3 reads TGTGCCAGCAGCCCTGGGACAGGGGGTATCAGGGCCCAGCATTTT.